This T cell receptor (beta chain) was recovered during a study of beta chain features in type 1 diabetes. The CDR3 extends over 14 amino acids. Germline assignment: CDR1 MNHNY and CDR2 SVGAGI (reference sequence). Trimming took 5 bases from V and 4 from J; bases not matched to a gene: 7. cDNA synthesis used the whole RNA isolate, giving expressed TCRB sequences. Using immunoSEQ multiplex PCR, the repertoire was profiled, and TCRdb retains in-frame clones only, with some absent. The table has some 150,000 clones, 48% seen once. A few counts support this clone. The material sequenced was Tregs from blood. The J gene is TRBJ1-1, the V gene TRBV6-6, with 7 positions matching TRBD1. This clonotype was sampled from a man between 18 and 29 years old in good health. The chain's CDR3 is CASSLLTGTTEAFF. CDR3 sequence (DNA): TGTGCCAGCAGTCTGCTGACAGGGACCACTGAAGCTTTCTTT.